The next 20 T cell receptor beta chains were all read from a single sample in a study of T-cell memory formation after mild COVID-19. TCRdb analysed the 5' RACE reads with MiXCR anew, one entry per CDR3 protein. The sample records around 500,000 distinct CDR3 sequences, over 15% being singletons. The sequenced sample consisted of PBMCs or a T cell subset sorted from them (not recorded which). Receptors were obtained from an adult woman who had mild COVID-19 (a few samples of this study predate the infection). Cell type and time point are not known.

There are a few counts of this clonotype. The gene calls are TRBV18 and TRBJ1-4; the D is unclear. The CDR3 length is 15 residues. Germline V gives CDR1 KGHSH, CDR2 LQKENI. Trimming took 1 base from V and 7 from J, leaving 13 bases between them. The CDR3 bases are TGTGCCAGCTCACCACGATCCCCGAGGGCTGAAAAACTGTTTTTT. Amino acid sequence: CASSPRSPRAEKLFF.

This clonotype has at least ten counts. CDR3 sequence (DNA): TGTGCCAGCAGCCCCCGTCAGCGGGAGAGGCGGTTCTTC. This translates into CASSPRQRERRFF. The V call is TRBV7-9, the J call TRBJ2-1; 8 nucleotides line up with TRBD2. This CDR3 comprises 13 residues. Trimming removed 5 bases from V and 15 bases from J; junction bases left unmatched: 12. CDR1 is SEHNR and CDR2 is FQNEAQ in the germline V gene (reference sequence).

The sample holds a few counts of this clonotype. The chain combines TRBV3-1 with TRBJ1-1; D unresolved. This CDR3 is built from 15 residues. Germline-derived CDR1 and CDR2 are LGHDT and YNNKEL (reference sequence). V lost 0 bases, J lost 1 base, and 9 bases lay in between. The CDR3 DNA reads TGTGCCAGCAGCCAAGATCGGTGGGGGAACACTGAAGCTTTCTTT. This translates into CASSQDRWGNTEAFF.

In DNA, the CDR3 is TGTGCCACCAGCCCTAGAGGGAGCAACACCTTC. Translation: CATSPRGSNTF. The genes are TRBV15 and TRBJ1-2; D gene ambiguous. Germline assignment: CDR1 LNHNV and CDR2 YYDKDF (reference sequence). V shed 5 bases and J shed 12 bases, with 13 bases lying between them. CDR3 length equals 11 residues.

This clonotype was observed many times. This sequence joins TRBV20-1 and TRBJ1-6; D perhaps matches TRBD1 (5 bases). V was clipped by 4 bases and J by 1 base, with 11 bases between them. Germline CDR1 is DFQATT and CDR2 is SNEGSKA (reference sequence). The CDR3 has 15 residues. The CDR3 region is CSAKEAGSYNSPLHF. As DNA, the CDR3 is TGCAGTGCTAAAGAGGCAGGGTCCTATAATTCACCCCTCCACTTT.

This clonotype was found a few times. The genes are TRBV7-9 and TRBJ1-2; no firm D call. Germline CDR1 and CDR2: SEHNR and FQNEAQ (reference sequence). Trimming pared 4 bases from V and 8 bases from J, leaving 8 bases between. This CDR3 contains 11 residues. CDR3 amino acids: CASSYPGGYTF. For the CDR3, the DNA is TGTGCCAGCAGCTACCCTGGGGGCTACACCTTC.

This clonotype was found a few times. V usage is TRBV30 and J usage is TRBJ2-1, with TRBD2 matching 8 bases. Losses at the gene ends were 2 bases for V and 2 bases for J; bases not matched to a gene: 2. The CDR3 covers 14 residues. Germline-derived CDR1 and CDR2 are GTSNPN and SVGIG (reference sequence). The CDR3 loop is CAWSPGLAYNEQFF. The DNA of the CDR3 is TGTGCCTGGAGTCCGGGACTAGCCTACAATGAGCAGTTCTTC.

CDR3 residues: CASSLAGGNAFF. CDR3 sequence (DNA): TGTGCCAGCAGCTTAGCGGGCGGGAATGCTTTCTTT. V gene TRBV7-9 combines with J gene TRBJ1-1; D is unclear. This CDR3 has 12 amino acids. V was pared by 0 bases and J by 11 bases, with 10 bases between. The germline V gene has CDR1 SEHNR and CDR2 FQNEAQ (reference sequence).

In its sample, this clonotype was seen a few times. The chain joins TRBV7-9 to TRBJ1-1; D remains ambiguous. This CDR3 has 14 amino acids. CDR1 and CDR2 (germline): SEHNR, FQNEAQ (reference sequence). Trimming took off 1 base at V and 0 bases at J, with 6 bases between the two ends. CDR3 nucleotide sequence: TGTGCCAGCAGCTTAGTCCCGGTGAACACTGAAGCTTTCTTT. Protein product: CASSLVPVNTEAFF.

The table lists this clonotype with a few counts. The V gene is TRBV29-1, the J gene TRBJ2-4, with D perhaps assigned TRBD1 or TRBD2 (5 bases each). The V end was cut by 4 bases, the J end by 1 base, with 11 bases between. CDR1 SQVTM and CDR2 ANQGSEA come from the germline V gene. The CDR3 has 14 amino acids. This CDR3 reads CSVGLGTAKNIQYF. In DNA form, the CDR3 reads TGCAGCGTTGGCTTAGGGACGGCCAAAAACATTCAGTACTTC. Drawing the rest from reference TRBV29-1 and TRBJ2-4, the complete variable domain is SAVISQKPSRDICQRGTSLTIQCQVDSQVTMMFWYRQQPGQSLTLIATANQGSEATYESGFVIDKFPISRPNLTFSTLTVSNMSPEDSSIYLCSVGLGTAKNIQYFGAGTRLSVL.

The gene calls are TRBV20-1 and TRBJ2-7, with 8 bases that match TRBD1. This CDR3 is built from 15 residues. Germline CDR1 and CDR2: DFQATT and SNEGSKA (reference sequence). V was pared by 4 bases and J by 3 bases, with 11 bases of the junction left unmatched. The CDR3 region has the DNA TGCAGTGCTAACTGGGCATCCGGGACAGGCTACGAGCAGTACTTC. It yields the protein CSANWASGTGYEQYF.

The chain is built from TRBV10-3 and TRBJ2-1; 7 bases align to TRBD2. In germline, CDR1 is ENHRY, CDR2 SYGVKD. The CDR3 is 13 residues long. V was clipped by 6 bases and J by 4 bases; unmatched bases: 3. CDR3 bases: TGTGCCATCAGCGGGGGGTCTTACAATGAGCAGTTCTTC. Its translation: CAISGGSYNEQFF.

This clonotype was seen only a few times. The chain joins TRBV7-9 to TRBJ2-1; TRBD2 aligns across 7 bases. The germline CDR1 and CDR2 sequences are SEHNR and FQNEAQ (reference sequence). This CDR3 is built from 14 residues. V was pared by 4 bases and J by 9 bases, with 9 bases of the junction left unmatched. CDR3 bases: TGTGCCAGCAGCTCCGGAGCGGGACCATCTGAGCAGTTCTTC. Translating gives CASSSGAGPSEQFF.

V is TRBV6-5 and J is TRBJ2-3, with 13 bases aligning to TRBD2. CDR1 is MNHEY, CDR2 SVGAGI, per germline. The V gene end was trimmed by 0 bases and the J gene end by 1 base; junction bases not matched to a gene: 7. The CDR3 length is 19 residues. The CDR3 sequence: CASSYSRLAGGGGTDTQYF. CDR3 DNA: TGTGCCAGCAGTTACTCTCGACTAGCGGGGGGAGGGGGCACAGATACGCAGTATTTT.

Only a few counts were recorded for this clonotype. The chain has TRBV6-5 and TRBJ2-1; D is perhaps TRBD1 or TRBD2 (5 bases each). With 7 bases removed from V and 8 bases from J, the gap between germline ends came to 18 bases. The germline V gene encodes CDR1 MNHEY and CDR2 SVGAGI. The CDR3 has 14 residues. The CDR3 here is CASTAGRGGYEQFF. The CDR3 DNA reads as TGTGCCAGCACCGCGGGCCGGGGCGGGTATGAGCAGTTCTTC.

The chain combines TRBV7-6 with TRBJ2-7; 7 bases agree with TRBD1. Germline loops: CDR1 SGHVS, CDR2 FNYEAQ. Losses at the gene ends were 5 bases for V and 3 bases for J; bases not matched to a gene: 13. This CDR3 contains 16 residues. The CDR3: CASSPDLDRSSYEQYF. The CDR3 DNA is TGTGCCAGCAGCCCTGATCTGGACAGGTCCAGCTACGAGCAGTACTTC.

At least ten counts were recorded for this clonotype. The chain links TRBV6-1 to TRBJ1-5; the D gene is possibly TRBD1 (6 bases). The V end was cut by 7 bases, the J end by 6 bases, with 16 bases between. The CDR3 is 14 amino acids. The V gene's germline CDR1 is MNHNS and CDR2 SASEGT. This CDR3 reads CASKSDGGRQPQHF. CDR3 coding DNA: TGTGCCAGCAAGTCGGACGGGGGGCGTCAGCCCCAGCATTTT.

This clonotype was seen a few times. The chain employs TRBV18 and TRBJ2-5; D unresolved. Germline CDR1 reads KGHSH; CDR2 reads LQKENI. The CDR3 length is 13 residues. V lost 3 bases and J lost 4, with 9 bases in between. Here the CDR3 reads CASSPGLGETQYF. The CDR3 DNA reads as TGTGCCAGCTCACCGGGCCTGGGAGAGACCCAGTACTTC.

Only a few counts were recorded for this clonotype. V is TRBV6-1 and J is TRBJ1-5; D is possibly TRBD1 (6 bases). The CDR3 runs 16 residues. The germline V gene encodes CDR1 MNHNS and CDR2 SASEGT. The V end was cut by 4 bases, the J end by 5 bases, with 18 bases between. The CDR3 DNA is TGTGCCAGCAGTGGGGAGTTACAGGGTCTATATCAGCCCCAGCATTTT. This encodes CASSGELQGLYQPQHF.

This clonotype was seen only a few times. The CDR3 spells CASSAHAGRANYGYTF. The CDR3 DNA reads TGTGCCAGCAGCGCCCACGCAGGGAGAGCTAACTATGGCTACACCTTC. The V and J genes are TRBV9 and TRBJ1-2; TRBD1 is a possible D gene (5 bases). The ends were cut back, 3 bases at V and 0 bases at J, with 15 bases in the middle. The length of the CDR3 is 16 residues. Germline CDR1 reads SGDLS; CDR2 reads YYNGEE.